This TCR beta chain was captured in a study of T cell repertoires in cytomegalovirus infection. About the research overall: Public TCR beta signatures marked donors with CMV infection and the matching HLA.

V gave up 2 bases and J gave up 8 bases; unmatched junction bases: 13. This CDR3 has 18 residues. Germline V gives CDR1 SGHDN, CDR2 FVKESK. Study-level results: CMV-specific TCR beta clonotypes restricted by HLA-C dominated the ex vivo response. Public TCR beta family frequency separated CMV-and-HLA carriers, including in an independent cohort.

This clonotype was counted a few times. What it binds is not known. TCRdb processed the reads anew with MiXCR; each CDR3 protein has one entry. The data contain approximately 500,000 distinct CDR3 sequences, 16% of them singletons. Material: CD8+ T cells from PBMCs. This TCR was recovered from a human donor in good health (CMV status not recorded). Some clones in this sample may be carry-over from other donors' samples. The chain recombines TRBV14 with TRBJ2-1, with 12 nucleotides matching TRBD2. The CDR3 loop is CASSQPTGLAGWRDEQFF. CDR3 nucleotides: TGTGCCAGCAGCCAACCCACCGGACTAGCGGGGTGGAGGGATGAGCAGTTCTTC.